A single sample gave rise to the 7 T cell receptor beta chains below, sequenced in a study of T cells in tumors and immune-related adverse events. Profiling relied on immunoSEQ multiplex PCR, and the TCRdb table lists in-frame clones only, not all of them. The top ten hold more than 1.4% of the sample, which has approximately 11,000 clones, roughly 92% seen once. The sequences come from lymph node tissue, collected from a patient treated with anti-PD-1 therapy. These receptors originate from a female donor with metastatic renal cell carcinoma.

This chain connects TRBV19 to TRBJ2-7; tentatively, D is TRBD1 (7 bases). This CDR3 is built from 15 residues. CDR1 is LNHDA, CDR2 SQIVND, per germline (reference sequence). Trimming pared 3 bases from V and 2 bases from J, leaving 14 bases between. The CDR3, as DNA: TGTGCCAGTAGTATTTGGGCAGGGGGGACCTACGAGCAGTACTTC. It codes for CASSIWAGGTYEQYF.

This rearrangement joins TRBV14 to TRBJ2-1, with a tentative D call TRBD2 (5 bases). Germline CDR1 and CDR2: SGHDN and FVKESK. With 4 bases removed from V and 6 bases from J, the gap between germline ends came to 10 bases. This CDR3 is built from 13 residues. CDR3 residues: CASSPTRINEQFF. DNA for the CDR3: TGTGCCAGCAGCCCCACTAGGATCAATGAGCAGTTCTTC.

CDR3 nucleotides: TGCGCCAGCATAAAGGGGCGGGGCCCCTACGAGCAGTACTTC. This encodes CASIKGRGPYEQYF. The gene calls are TRBV10-2 and TRBJ2-7; D may be TRBD2 (6 bases). V shed 7 bases and J shed 2 bases, with 15 bases lying between them. Germline assignment: CDR1 WSHSY and CDR2 SAAADI. The CDR3 is made up of 14 amino acids.

This chain links TRBV19 with TRBJ1-1; D is ambiguous. The CDR3 is 16 residues long. Trimming pared 3 bases from V and 1 base from J, leaving 15 bases between. CDR1 and CDR2 from the germline V gene are LNHDA and SQIVND (reference sequence). CDR3 DNA: TGTGCCAGTAGTATCCTCAGTGGCAGATCGAACACTGAAGCTTTCTTT. Its protein is CASSILSGRSNTEAFF.

The V gene is TRBV5-1, the J gene TRBJ1-1; 9 positions match TRBD1. Germline CDR1 SGHRS, CDR2 YFSETQ. CDR3 length: 16 amino acids. Losses at the gene ends were 0 bases for V and 1 base for J; bases not matched to a gene: 4. The CDR3 spells CASSLGPGQGNTEAFF. The CDR3 DNA reads TGCGCCAGCAGCTTGGGGCCGGGACAGGGGAACACTGAAGCTTTCTTT.

V gene TRBV21-1 combines with J gene TRBJ2-3; the table's D call TRBD1 went unverified against the DNA. TRBV21-1 constitutes a pseudogene. The CDR3 length is 22 residues. In nucleotides, the CDR3 is TGTGCCAGCAGCAAATCTAACGCACCCAGCCAGGTTCGTCCCATAGTCATAGATACGCAGTATTTT. Protein sequence: CASSKSNAPSQVRPIVIDTQYF.

The gene calls are TRBV5-1 and TRBJ2-7; the D gene is possibly TRBD1 (5 bases). This CDR3 is 22 amino acids long. Trimming stripped 0 bases from V and 2 bases from J, with 33 bases between. The V gene's germline CDR1 is SGHRS and CDR2 YFSETQ. CDR3 protein: CASSLDRLQGGVRQTQTYEQYF. For the CDR3, the DNA is TGCGCCAGCAGCTTGGATCGGTTGCAGGGCGGAGTACGTCAGACGCAGACCTACGAGCAGTACTTC.